A single sample is the source of the 8 T cell receptor beta chains below, sequenced in a study of tumor and adjacent non-tumor tissue in lung cancer. TCRbeta libraries were built with three rounds of nested PCR, modified from ARM-PCR. TCRdb processed the multiplex PCR reads anew with MiXCR; each CDR3 protein has one entry. The data hold some 99,000 distinct CDR3 sequences, with roughly 77% observed a single time. This sample's RNA came from whole unsorted tissue. Sequenced material: lung tumor tissue. These receptors were taken from a woman aged 60-75 years with non-small cell lung cancer.

Notes on this clonotype: An end of the junction differs from the germline gene, which may be a read error. V usage is TRBV6-1 and J usage is TRBJ2-7, with 7 nucleotides matching TRBD1. Germline V gives CDR1 MNHNS, CDR2 SASEGT. The CDR3 has 14 residues. The CDR3 nucleotides are TGTGCCAGCAGTGCGGGACAGCTCTCCTATGAGCAGTACTTC. Translated: CASSAGQLSYEQYF.

On this clonotype: The junction shows a germline mismatch at one end, possibly a read error. The chain combines TRBV14 with TRBJ2-5; 10 positions agree with TRBD1. CDR3 length: 16 amino acids. The V gene's germline CDR1 is SGHDN and CDR2 FVKESK. The CDR3 protein is CASSQGQGGVKETQYF. CDR3 DNA sequence: TGTGCCAGCAGTCAAGGACAGGGGGGCGTTAAGGAGACCCAGTACTTC.

This clonotype was detected a few times. V and J are TRBV27 and TRBJ2-1, with 9 bases identical to TRBD1. Germline CDR1 and CDR2: MNHEY and SMNVEV (reference sequence). This CDR3 contains 17 residues. V lost 7 bases and J lost 1; bases outside the gene matches: 11. In DNA form, the CDR3 reads TGTGCCAGCATCCCGGGGGCCGGACAGGGGTCCTACAATGAGCAGTTCTTC. It yields the protein CASIPGAGQGSYNEQFF.

Notes on this clonotype: Relative to the germline gene, one junction end is altered; a read error may explain this. This sequence joins TRBV11-1 and TRBJ2-3, with D uncertain. The germline gives CDR1 SGHAT, CDR2 FQDESV (reference sequence). The CDR3 loop spans 13 amino acids. DNA for the CDR3: TGTGCCATCAGCCCCCTCTCGGCAGATAAGCAGTATTTT. This translates into CAISPLSADKQYF.

Remarks on this clonotype: A read error may explain this, as a much larger clone is one base away. The V and J genes are TRBV6-2 or TRBV6-3 and TRBJ1-1; D not certain. In germline, CDR1 is MNHEY, CDR2 SVGEGT. CDR3 length: 14 residues. Trimming took off 1 base at V and 0 bases at J, with 6 bases between the two ends. The CDR3 DNA is TGTGCCAGCAGTTACTGTGGGGTGAACACTGAAGCTTTCTTT. Protein sequence: CASSYCGVNTEAFF.

Comments on this clonotype: A much larger clone lies a single base off, so this may be a read error. V usage is TRBV10-2 and J usage is TRBJ2-7, with D perhaps assigned TRBD1 or TRBD2 (5 bases each). The germline V gene has CDR1 WSHSY and CDR2 SAAADI. The CDR3 contains 14 residues. In DNA, the CDR3 is TGCGCCAGCAGGGGATGGGACCAAGGCTACGATCAGTACTTC. Encoded protein: CASRGWDQGYDQYF.

The chain carries TRBV7-9 and TRBJ2-2, with D tentatively TRBD2 (5 bases). V was pared by 2 bases and J by 5 bases, with 9 bases between. The germline V gene encodes CDR1 SEHNR and CDR2 FQNEAQ (reference sequence). This CDR3 has 14 amino acids. The CDR3 DNA follows: TGTGCCAGCAGCTTAACAGCGGATACCGGGGAGCTGTTTTTT. It is translated as CASSLTADTGELFF.

With regard to this clonotype: Likely a read error: the CDR3 ends without its conserved phenylalanine or tryptophan. CDR3 DNA: TGTGCCAACAGCTTAGCTAGCCCCGAGAACGAGCAGTACTTG. This codes for CANSLASPENEQYL. The gene calls are TRBV11-2 and TRBJ2-7; tentatively, D is TRBD2 (5 bases). There are 14 residues in the CDR3. Germline-derived CDR1 and CDR2 are SGHAT and FQNNGV.